These T cell receptor beta chains were read from a single sample in a study of blood T cell repertoires in COVID-19. Profiling relied on immunoSEQ multiplex PCR, and the TCRdb table lists in-frame clones only, not all of them. The table records about 93,000 clones, roughly 88% of them present only once. The sample was peripheral blood. The receptors shown here come from a human donor with active COVID-19. The donor label of this sample is uncertain. The CDR3 runs from the conserved cysteine through the conserved F or W. Fields, in order: clone size, J gene, CDR3 length, D gene, V gene, CDR3 protein, CDR3 DNA. A D gene is named only where the DNA matches it firmly. The size of a clone is reported for some rows only, either as once, few or many, or as a class for expanded clones.

NA,TRBJ1-4,13,NA,TRBV2,CASSPLGQEKLFF,TGTGCCAGCAGCCCCCTAGGACAGGAAAAACTGTTTTTT
NA,TRBJ1-2,12,NA,TRBV28,CASSPGSYGYTF,TGTGCCAGCAGTCCAGGATCCTATGGCTACACCTTC
NA,TRBJ2-2,19,TRBD2,TRBV28,CASSELGLAGVMNTGELFF,TGTGCCAGCAGTGAACTGGGACTAGCGGGGGTAATGAACACCGGGGAGCTGTTTTTT
once,TRBJ1-2,14,TRBD1,TRBV11-2,CASSQDRENYGYTF,TGTGCCAGCAGCCAGGACAGGGAGAACTATGGCTACACCTTC
NA,TRBJ2-6,15,NA,TRBV2,CASSDIRTGANVLTF,TGTGCCAGCAGTGATATCAGGACTGGGGCCAACGTCCTGACTTTC
NA,TRBJ1-1,14,NA,TRBV6-1,CASSDLGVYTEAFF,TGTGCCAGCAGTGATCTAGGGGTTTACACTGAAGCTTTCTTT
NA,TRBJ2-7,11,NA,TRBV6-2/TRBV6-3,CASSFNYEQYF,TGTGCCAGCAGTTTCAACTACGAGCAGTACTTC
NA,TRBJ2-7,12,NA,TRBV15,CATSRTAYEQYF,TGTGCCACCAGCAGGACAGCCTACGAGCAGTACTTC
NA,TRBJ1-1,11,NA,TRBV23-1,CASSQGPEAFF,TGCGCCAGCAGCCAGGGCCCTGAAGCTTTCTTT
NA,TRBJ2-3,16,TRBD1,TRBV7-6,CASSLVGTAFTDTQYF,TGTGCCAGCAGCTTAGTCGGGACAGCGTTCACAGATACGCAGTATTTT
NA,TRBJ1-3,13,NA,TRBV3-1/TRBV3-2,CASSGTPGNTIYF,TGTGCCAGCAGTGGGACTCCCGGAAACACCATATATTTT
NA,TRBJ1-1,12,NA,TRBV2,CASSKTTGEAFF,TGTGCCAGCAGTAAAACGACAGGCGAAGCTTTCTTT
NA,TRBJ2-2,18,NA,TRBV14,CASSQGRIQLTNTGELFF,TGTGCCAGCAGCCAGGGGCGGATCCAATTAACGAACACCGGGGAGCTGTTTTTT
NA,TRBJ2-3,15,TRBD1,TRBV19,CASRGWGQGTDTQYF,TGTGCCAGTAGGGGTTGGGGACAGGGGACAGATACGCAGTATTTT
medium-sized,TRBJ1-6,15,NA,TRBV19,CASSMLGGLASPLHF,TGTGCCAGTAGTATGCTAGGGGGTCTGGCTTCACCCCTCCACTTT
NA,TRBJ1-1,16,NA,TRBV6-5,CASSYSTVRAYTEAFF,TGTGCCAGCAGTTACTCGACAGTCAGGGCGTACACTGAAGCTTTCTTT
NA,TRBJ1-1,12,NA,TRBV6-2/TRBV6-3,CASSQGDTEAFF,TGTGCCAGCAGTCAGGGCGACACTGAAGCTTTCTTT